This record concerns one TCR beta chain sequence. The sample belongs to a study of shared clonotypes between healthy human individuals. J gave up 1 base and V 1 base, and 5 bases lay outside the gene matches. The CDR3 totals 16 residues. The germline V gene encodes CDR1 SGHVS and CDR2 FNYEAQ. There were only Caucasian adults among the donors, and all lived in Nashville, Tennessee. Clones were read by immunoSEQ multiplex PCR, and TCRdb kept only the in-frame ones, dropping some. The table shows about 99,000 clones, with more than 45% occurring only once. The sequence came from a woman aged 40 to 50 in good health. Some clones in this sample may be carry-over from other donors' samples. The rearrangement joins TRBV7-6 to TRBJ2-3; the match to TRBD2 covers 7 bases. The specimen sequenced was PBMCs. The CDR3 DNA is TGTGCCAGCAGCTTAGTTTCGGGGGGTCGCACAGATACGCAGTATTTT. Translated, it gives CASSLVSGGRTDTQYF.